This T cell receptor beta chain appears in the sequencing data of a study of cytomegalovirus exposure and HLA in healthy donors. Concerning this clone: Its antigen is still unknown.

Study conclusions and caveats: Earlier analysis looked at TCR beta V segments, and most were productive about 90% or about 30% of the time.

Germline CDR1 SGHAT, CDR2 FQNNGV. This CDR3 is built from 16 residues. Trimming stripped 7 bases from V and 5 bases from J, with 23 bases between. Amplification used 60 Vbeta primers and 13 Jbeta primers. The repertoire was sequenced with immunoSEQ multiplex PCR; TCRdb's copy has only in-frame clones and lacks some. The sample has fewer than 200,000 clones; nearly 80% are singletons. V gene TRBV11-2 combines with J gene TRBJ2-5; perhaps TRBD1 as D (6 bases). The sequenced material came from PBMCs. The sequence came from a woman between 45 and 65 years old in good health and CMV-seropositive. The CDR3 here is CASTQGAQGLGETQYF. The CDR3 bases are TGTGCCAGCACCCAAGGGGCGCAGGGGCTGGGTGAGACCCAGTACTTC. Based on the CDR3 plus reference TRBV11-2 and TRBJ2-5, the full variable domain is EAGVAQSPRYKIIEKRQSVAFWCNPISGHATLYWYQQILGQGPKLLIQFQNNGVVDDSQLPKDRFSAERLKGVDSTLKIQPAKLEDSAVYLCASTQGAQGLGETQYFGPGTRLLVL.